Described below is a single T cell receptor (beta chain) sequence and its context. Its target is unknown. One end of the junction is discordant with germline, which a read error may explain. MiXCR, run by TCRdb on the reads, gives a single entry per CDR3 protein. In the table there are under 200,000 distinct CDR3 sequences, about a fifth of which are singletons. These data belong to a study of T cell repertoires in cytomegalovirus infection. The CDR3 is 13 amino acids. The germline V gene has CDR1 SGHAT and CDR2 FQNNGV. This receptor was identified in a human donor in good health (CMV status not recorded). Some clones in this sample may be carry-over from other donors' samples. The sample here was CD8+ T cells from cultured PBMCs, taken from culture after CMV antigen stimulation. This chain uses TRBV11-2 with TRBJ2-1; perhaps TRBD2 as D (6 bases). DNA for the CDR3: TGCCGGGGCGGGGAAGAGGTCAAAGATGAGCAGTTCTTC. Translating it yields CRGGEEVKDEQFF. Full variable domain (rest looked up from reference TRBV11-2 and TRBJ2-1): EAGVAQSPRYKIIEKRQSVAFWCNPISGHATLYWYQQILGQGPKLLIQFQNNGVVDDSQLPKDRFSAERLKGVDSTLKIQPAKLEDSAVYLCRGGEEVKDEQFFGPGTRLTVL.